Here is one T cell receptor beta chain with its context. Its antigen remains unknown. TCRdb's copy holds only in-frame clones and misses some; the assay was immunoSEQ multiplex PCR. The sample has about 55,000 clones; over 70% are singletons. These data belong to a study of OX40 agonist ivuxolimab in advanced cancers. The wider study: Partial responses were seen in three patients, one with hepatocellular carcinoma and two with cutaneous melanoma. Study outcomes and limitations: Blood T cells, both CD4+ and CD8+, expanded clonally by week 6 at 0.1 to 3.0 mg/kg. Part of the nonresponder group also had normalized T-cell clonal expansion that was low.

Patients had blood sampled at baseline and again on cycle 4 day 1 and cycle 7 day 1. The CDR3 is made up of 13 amino acids. Germline V gene sequence: CDR1 SGHRS, CDR2 YFSETQ. The ends were cut back, 3 bases at V and 3 bases at J, with 9 bases in the middle. Sample: CD4+ or CD8+ T cells sorted from blood, taken in a trial of the OX40 agonist ivuxolimab. The source is an adult with an advanced solid tumor such as melanoma, head and neck, liver or kidney cancer. V usage is TRBV5-1 and J usage is TRBJ1-2, with D hard to call. Written as DNA, the CDR3 is TGCGCCAGCAGCTCCCGGGGAGACTATGGCTACACCTTC. Translated: CASSSRGDYGYTF.